This note documents a single TCR beta chain sequence. The sample originates from a study of blood T cell repertoires in COVID-19. Study-level information: COVID-19 samples collected from the United States, Italy and Spain covered acute and convalescent phases.

Patients in Seattle were enrolled during active infection, then followed longitudinally. The ends were cut back, 1 base at V and 4 bases at J, with 13 bases in the middle. There are 15 residues in the CDR3. CDR1 and CDR2 from the germline V gene are MNHNS and SASEGT. The assay was immunoSEQ multiplex PCR, and TCRdb's table has in-frame clones only and misses some. The repertoire holds fewer than 200,000 clones, with around 90% as singletons. J is TRBJ1-2 and V is TRBV6-1; D ambiguous. Material for sequencing was peripheral blood. This clonotype was sampled from a man aged 18 to 35 with COVID-19, enrolled during active disease. The CDR3 nucleotides are TGTGCCAGCAGTGAAGTGCCCGCGGGTATCTATGGCTACACCTTC. It translates to CASSEVPAGIYGYTF.